These 15 T cell receptor beta chains were all obtained from the same sample, sequenced in a study of T cell responses to AZD1222 COVID-19 vaccine. TCRdb keeps only in-frame clones here, not all; method: immunoSEQ multiplex PCR. The profile shows some 110,000 clones, 75% to 90% of them singletons. The sample consisted of peripheral blood, taken on day 0 of AZD1222 vaccination. The source is an adult in good health.

J is TRBJ1-2 and V is TRBV2; D unclear. The V end was cut by 5 bases, the J end by 4 bases, with 8 bases between. In germline, CDR1 is SNHLY, CDR2 FYNNEI. CDR3 length: 12 residues. CDR3 in DNA: TGTGCCAGCAGTATACCACCCTATGGCTACACCTTC. It translates to CASSIPPYGYTF.

The chain carries TRBV19 and TRBJ2-1, with D unclear. Germline CDR1 reads LNHDA; CDR2 reads SQIVND (reference sequence). The germline V and J ends were trimmed by 4 bases and 8 bases, with 12 bases remaining between them. The CDR3 totals 13 residues. DNA of the CDR3: TGTGCCAGTAGTAGCATAAAGCCCGATGAGCAGTTCTTC. Protein product: CASSSIKPDEQFF.

This sequence joins TRBV28 and TRBJ1-2; D remains ambiguous. This CDR3 spans 12 amino acids. CDR1 is MDHEN, CDR2 SYDVKM, per germline. V shed 9 bases and J shed 7 bases, with 15 bases lying between them. In DNA form, the CDR3 reads TGTGCCAGTTCCCTGGGTTCCTTTGGCTACACCTTC. Its protein is CASSLGSFGYTF.

This clone was recorded once. The J gene is TRBJ1-1, the V gene TRBV27; maybe TRBD1 (5 bases). V lost 2 bases to trimming and J lost 5 bases, with 12 bases between them. From germline, CDR1 is MNHEY and CDR2 SMNVEV (reference sequence). CDR3 size: 14 residues. CDR3 in amino acids: CASSLGGQGTEAFF. CDR3 in DNA: TGTGCCAGCAGTTTAGGGGGTCAGGGAACTGAAGCTTTCTTT.

The chain employs TRBV3-1 (or the pseudogene TRBV3-2) and TRBJ2-1; perhaps TRBD2 as D (5 bases). V lost 0 bases to trimming and J lost 2 bases, with 8 bases between them. Germline V lookup: CDR1 LGHDT, CDR2 YNNKEL (reference sequence). The CDR3 has 15 amino acids. CDR3 residues: CASSQDGAAYNEQFF. In DNA, the CDR3 is TGTGCCAGCAGCCAAGATGGAGCGGCCTACAATGAGCAGTTCTTC.

CDR3 residues: CASSPAGTGFGYTF. CDR3 DNA: TGTGCCAGCAGTCCTGCCGGGACAGGGTTTGGCTACACCTTC. The chain couples TRBV27 to TRBJ1-2; 9 nucleotides match TRBD1. This CDR3 has 14 residues. V shed 5 bases and J 7 bases; nucleotides not matched to a gene: 8. Looked up from germline, CDR1 is MNHEY and CDR2 is SMNVEV (reference sequence).

J is TRBJ1-4 and V is TRBV5-4; 8 bases fit TRBD1. Losses at the gene ends were 4 bases for V and 6 bases for J; bases not matched to a gene: 8. In germline, CDR1 is SGHNT, CDR2 YYREEE (reference sequence). This CDR3 is 15 amino acids long. CDR3 sequence reads: CASSPDRGRDEKLFF. Written as DNA, the CDR3 is TGTGCCAGCAGCCCCGACAGGGGAAGAGATGAAAAACTGTTTTTT.

The chain links TRBV10-3 to TRBJ1-2; D not certain. Germline values: CDR1 ENHRY, CDR2 SYGVKD. V was trimmed by 0 bases and J by 9 bases, leaving 14 bases between them. CDR3 size: 14 residues. CDR3 nucleotides: TGTGCCATCAGTGAGTCGACTCGGAGTGTGAGCTACACCTTC. Its protein is CAISESTRSVSYTF.

The genes are TRBV9 and TRBJ1-2; 9 nucleotides match TRBD1. CDR1 and CDR2 from the germline V gene are SGDLS and YYNGEE. This CDR3 spans 17 amino acids. Trimming removed 0 bases from V and 2 bases from J; junction bases left unmatched: 8. CDR3 sequence reads: CASSVGAGTGINYGYTF. CDR3 in DNA: TGTGCCAGCAGCGTAGGGGCCGGGACAGGGATAAACTATGGCTACACCTTC.

This chain uses TRBV12-3 or TRBV12-4 with TRBJ2-7; D not resolved. V shed 2 bases and J shed 6 bases, with 11 bases lying between them. The CDR3 covers 13 residues. The CDR3 is CASSLKGKTEQYF. DNA for the CDR3: TGTGCCAGCAGTTTAAAGGGCAAGACCGAGCAGTACTTC.

The J gene is TRBJ2-1, the V gene TRBV7-2; weak D call: TRBD2 (5 bases). CDR1 SGHTA and CDR2 FQGNSA come from the germline V gene. The CDR3 length is 15 residues. V shed 5 bases and J shed 6 bases, with 17 bases lying between them. CDR3 loop: CASSQDWAQANEQFF. DNA of the CDR3: TGTGCCAGCAGCCAGGACTGGGCCCAGGCCAATGAGCAGTTCTTC. Variable domain in full (rest from reference TRBV7-2 and TRBJ2-1): GAGVSQSPSNKVTEKGKDVELRCDPISGHTALYWYRQSLGQGLEFLIYFQGNSAPDKSGLPSDRFSAERTGGSVSTLTIQRTQQEDSAVYLCASSQDWAQANEQFFGPGTRLTVL.

On this clone itself: The sample has other DNA sequences that encode this CDR3 too. The rearrangement joins TRBV9 to TRBJ1-4; TRBD1 agrees at 10 bases. The CDR3 totals 15 residues. J lost 5 bases, V lost 1 base, and 2 bases had no gene match. Germline V gene lookup returns CDR1 SGDLS and CDR2 YYNGEE. The CDR3 coding sequence is TGTGCCAGCAGCGTAACGGGACAGGGGAATGAAAAACTGTTTTTT. Residues: CASSVTGQGNEKLFF.

The V gene is TRBV9, the J gene TRBJ2-7; 7 bases align to TRBD1. V lost 4 bases to trimming and J lost 7 bases; unmatched junction nucleotides: 14. The germline gives CDR1 SGDLS, CDR2 YYNGEE. The length of the CDR3 is 15 residues. The CDR3 protein is CASSSVPGQSVEQYF. CDR3 coding DNA: TGTGCCAGCAGCTCAGTACCGGGACAGTCAGTAGAGCAGTACTTC.

This clone came up once. V usage is TRBV28 and J usage is TRBJ2-1, with 14 nucleotides matching TRBD2. The germline CDR1 and CDR2 sequences are MDHEN and SYDVKM. The CDR3 covers 20 residues. Trimming cost V 3 bases and J 0 bases; bases outside gene matches: 10. CDR3 region: CASSFPGLAGDPSSYNEQFF. DNA for the CDR3: TGTGCCAGCAGTTTTCCGGGACTAGCGGGAGACCCGAGCTCCTACAATGAGCAGTTCTTC.

J is TRBJ2-1 and V is TRBV18; D possibly uses TRBD1 or TRBD2 (6 bases each). Germline CDR1 is KGHSH and CDR2 is LQKENI. Trimming cost V 4 bases and J 2 bases, with 15 bases left between them. This CDR3 has 16 amino acids. This CDR3 reads CASSQTVGGAYNEQFF. As DNA, the CDR3 is TGTGCCAGCTCACAAACCGTCGGGGGCGCCTACAATGAGCAGTTCTTC.